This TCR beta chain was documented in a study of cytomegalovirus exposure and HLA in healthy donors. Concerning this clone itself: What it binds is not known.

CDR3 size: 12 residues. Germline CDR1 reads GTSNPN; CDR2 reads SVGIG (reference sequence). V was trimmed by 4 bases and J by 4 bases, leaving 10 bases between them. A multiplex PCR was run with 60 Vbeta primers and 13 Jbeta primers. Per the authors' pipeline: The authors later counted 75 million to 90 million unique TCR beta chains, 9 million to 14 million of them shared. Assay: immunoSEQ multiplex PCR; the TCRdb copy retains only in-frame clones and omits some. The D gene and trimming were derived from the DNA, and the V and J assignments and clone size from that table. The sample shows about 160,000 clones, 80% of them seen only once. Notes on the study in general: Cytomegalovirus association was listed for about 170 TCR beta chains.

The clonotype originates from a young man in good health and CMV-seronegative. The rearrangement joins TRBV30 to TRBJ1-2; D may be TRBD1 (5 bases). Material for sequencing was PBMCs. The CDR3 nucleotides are TGTGCCTGGACCATCGGGGGCTATGGCTACACCTTC. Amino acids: CAWTIGGYGYTF.